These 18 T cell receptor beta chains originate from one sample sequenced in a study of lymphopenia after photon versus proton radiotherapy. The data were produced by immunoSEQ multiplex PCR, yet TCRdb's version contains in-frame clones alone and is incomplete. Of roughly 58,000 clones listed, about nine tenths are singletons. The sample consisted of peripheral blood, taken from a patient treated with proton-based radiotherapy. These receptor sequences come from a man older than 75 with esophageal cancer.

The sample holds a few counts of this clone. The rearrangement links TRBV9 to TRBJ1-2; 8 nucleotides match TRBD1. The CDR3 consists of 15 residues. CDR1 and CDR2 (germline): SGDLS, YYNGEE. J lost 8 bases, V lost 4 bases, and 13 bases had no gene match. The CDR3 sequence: CASSPTTGGMDGYTF. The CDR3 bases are TGTGCCAGCAGCCCTACCACAGGGGGTATGGACGGCTACACCTTC.

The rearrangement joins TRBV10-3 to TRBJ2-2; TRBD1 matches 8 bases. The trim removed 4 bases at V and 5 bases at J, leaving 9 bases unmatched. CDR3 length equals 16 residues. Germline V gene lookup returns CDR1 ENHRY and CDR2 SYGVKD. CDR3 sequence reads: CAISVTGGMGTGELFF. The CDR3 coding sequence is TGTGCCATCAGTGTTACAGGGGGGATGGGGACCGGGGAGCTGTTTTTT.

CDR3 sequence: CASSLVRGWETQYF. DNA for the CDR3: TGTGCCAGCAGTTTAGTCCGGGGGTGGGAGACCCAGTACTTC. The chain employs TRBV6-5 and TRBJ2-5; perhaps TRBD2 as D (6 bases). The CDR3 length is 14 residues. Germline values: CDR1 MNHEY, CDR2 SVGAGI. Trimming shortened V by 4 bases and J by 5 bases, and 14 bases separated the two germline ends.

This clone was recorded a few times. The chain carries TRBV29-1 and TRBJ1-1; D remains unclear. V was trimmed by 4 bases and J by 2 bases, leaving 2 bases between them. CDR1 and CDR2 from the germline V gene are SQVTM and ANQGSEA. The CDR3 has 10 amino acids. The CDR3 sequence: CSVVNTEAFF. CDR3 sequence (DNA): TGCAGCGTTGTAAACACTGAAGCTTTCTTT.

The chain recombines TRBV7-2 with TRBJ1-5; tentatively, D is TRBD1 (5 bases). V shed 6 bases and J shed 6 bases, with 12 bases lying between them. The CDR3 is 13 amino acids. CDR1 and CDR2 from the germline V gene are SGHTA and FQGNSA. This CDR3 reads CASSLTRVQPQHF. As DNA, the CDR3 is TGTGCCAGCAGTTTGACCAGGGTTCAGCCCCAGCATTTT. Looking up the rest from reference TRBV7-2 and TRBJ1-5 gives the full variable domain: GAGVSQSPSNKVTEKGKDVELRCDPISGHTALYWYRQSLGQGLEFLIYFQGNSAPDKSGLPSDRFSAERTGGSVSTLTIQRTQQEDSAVYLCASSLTRVQPQHFGDGTRLSIL.

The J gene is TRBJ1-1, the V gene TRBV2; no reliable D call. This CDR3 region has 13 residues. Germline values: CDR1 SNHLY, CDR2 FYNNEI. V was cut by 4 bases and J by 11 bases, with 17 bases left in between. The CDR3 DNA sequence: TGTGCCAGCAGTGGGGTCTATCCCGCCGAGGCTTTCTTT. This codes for CASSGVYPAEAFF.

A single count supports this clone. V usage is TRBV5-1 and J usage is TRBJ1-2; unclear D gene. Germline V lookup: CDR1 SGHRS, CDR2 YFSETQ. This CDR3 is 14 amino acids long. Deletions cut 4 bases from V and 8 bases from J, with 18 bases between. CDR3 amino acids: CASSHNAGKDGYTF. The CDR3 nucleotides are TGCGCCAGCAGCCACAACGCGGGGAAGGACGGCTACACCTTC.

CDR3 sequence reads: CASSPRKGLAGVEQFF. CDR3 nucleotide sequence: TGTGCCAGCAGCCCACGGAAGGGACTAGCGGGGGTTGAGCAGTTCTTC. The chain has TRBV11-1 and TRBJ2-1; 14 bases are shared with TRBD2. The CDR3 has 16 amino acids. The V segment lost 5 bases and the J segment 9 bases; nucleotides outside the gene matches: 9. CDR1 SGHAT and CDR2 FQDESV come from the germline V gene (reference sequence).

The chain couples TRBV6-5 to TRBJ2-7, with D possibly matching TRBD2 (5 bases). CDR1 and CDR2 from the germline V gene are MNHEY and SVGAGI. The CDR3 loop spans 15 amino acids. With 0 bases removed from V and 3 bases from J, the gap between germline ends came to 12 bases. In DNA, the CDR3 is TGTGCCAGCAGTTACTCCCCCGGGAAGGGCTACGAGCAGTACTTC. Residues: CASSYSPGKGYEQYF.

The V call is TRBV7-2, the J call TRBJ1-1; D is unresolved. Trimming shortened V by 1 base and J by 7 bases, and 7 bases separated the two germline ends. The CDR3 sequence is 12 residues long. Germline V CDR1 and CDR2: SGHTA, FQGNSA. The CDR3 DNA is TGTGCCAGCAGCTTAGGTGAGATTGAAGCTTTCTTT. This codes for CASSLGEIEAFF.

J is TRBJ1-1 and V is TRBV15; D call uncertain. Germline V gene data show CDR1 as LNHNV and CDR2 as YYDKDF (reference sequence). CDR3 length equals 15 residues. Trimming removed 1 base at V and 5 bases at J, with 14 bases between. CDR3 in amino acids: CATSRGNGLRTEAFF. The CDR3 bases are TGTGCCACCAGCAGAGGTAATGGGTTGAGAACTGAAGCTTTCTTT.

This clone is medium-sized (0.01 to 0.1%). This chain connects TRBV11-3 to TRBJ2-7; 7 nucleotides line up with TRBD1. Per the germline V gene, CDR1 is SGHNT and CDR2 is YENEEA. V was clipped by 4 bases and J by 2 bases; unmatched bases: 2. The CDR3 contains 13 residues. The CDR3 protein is CASSYQGAYEQYF. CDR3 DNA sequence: TGTGCCAGCAGCTACCAGGGGGCCTACGAGCAGTACTTC.

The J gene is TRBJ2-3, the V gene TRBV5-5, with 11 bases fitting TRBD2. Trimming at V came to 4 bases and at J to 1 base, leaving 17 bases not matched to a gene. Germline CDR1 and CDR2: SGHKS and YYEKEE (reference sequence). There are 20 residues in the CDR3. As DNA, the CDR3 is TGTGCCAGCAGCCTGAGGATTCGCGGAGTGACTAGCGGGGGCACAGATACGCAGTATTTT. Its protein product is CASSLRIRGVTSGGTDTQYF.

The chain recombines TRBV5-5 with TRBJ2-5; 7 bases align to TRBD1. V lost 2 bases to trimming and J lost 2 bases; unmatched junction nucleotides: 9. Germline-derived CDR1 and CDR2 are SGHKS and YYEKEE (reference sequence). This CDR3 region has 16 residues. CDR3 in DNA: TGTGCCAGCAGCTTTACCACAGGGGAAAAACAAGAGACCCAGTACTTC. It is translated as CASSFTTGEKQETQYF.

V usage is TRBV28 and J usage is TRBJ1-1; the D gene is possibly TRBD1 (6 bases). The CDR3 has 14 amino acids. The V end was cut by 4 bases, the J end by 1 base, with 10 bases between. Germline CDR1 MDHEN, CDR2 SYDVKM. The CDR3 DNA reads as TGTGCCAGCAGTTCCTGGACAGAGAACACTGAAGCTTTCTTT. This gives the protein CASSSWTENTEAFF.

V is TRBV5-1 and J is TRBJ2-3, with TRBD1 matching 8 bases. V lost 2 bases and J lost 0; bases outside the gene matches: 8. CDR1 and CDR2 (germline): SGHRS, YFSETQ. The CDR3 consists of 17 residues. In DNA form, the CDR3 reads TGCGCCAGCAGCTTTACAGGGGGAGATACTAGCACAGATACGCAGTATTTT. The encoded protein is CASSFTGGDTSTDTQYF.

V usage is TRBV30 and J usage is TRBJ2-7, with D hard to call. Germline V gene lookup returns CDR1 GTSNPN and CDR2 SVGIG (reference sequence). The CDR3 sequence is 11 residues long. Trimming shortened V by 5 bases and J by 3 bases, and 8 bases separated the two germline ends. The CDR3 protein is CAWALSYEQYF. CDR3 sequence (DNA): TGTGCCTGGGCTTTAAGCTACGAGCAGTACTTC.

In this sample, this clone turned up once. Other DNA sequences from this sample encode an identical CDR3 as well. In nucleotides, the CDR3 is TGCGCCAGCAGCCAAGGGGGTCTAGCTTCTCAAGAGACCCAGTACTTC. Amino acid sequence: CASSQGGLASQETQYF. The V gene is TRBV4-3, the J gene TRBJ2-5, with D possibly matching TRBD2 (5 bases). Germline V gives CDR1 LGHNA, CDR2 YSLEER. The CDR3 contains 16 residues. Trimming took off 1 base at V and 2 bases at J, with 14 bases between the two ends.